This entry lists 21 T cell receptor beta chains sequenced from one sample in a study of blood T cells in healthy people across ages. It was with a sample-barcoded 5' primer and a J-beta primer mix that a second PCR of roughly 6 to 12 cycles was run. One entry per CDR3 protein results from TCRdb running MiXCR on the 5' RACE reads. Of about 640,000 distinct CDR3 sequences listed, approximately 30% are singletons. Material: blood. The origin of the receptors is a woman at least 80 years old in good health.

This clonotype was seen a few times. The chain has TRBV7-2 and TRBJ1-1; no definite D call. The CDR3 covers 11 residues. The germline V gene encodes CDR1 SGHTA and CDR2 FQGNSA. V was cut by 8 bases and J by 4 bases, with 8 bases left in between. CDR3 region: CASALSTEAFF. The CDR3 nucleotides are TGTGCCAGCGCTTTAAGCACTGAAGCTTTCTTT.

The chain links TRBV7-9 to TRBJ1-1; no reliable D call. This CDR3 comprises 13 residues. CDR1 is SEHNR and CDR2 is FQNEAQ in the germline V gene (reference sequence). Trimming removed 7 bases from V and 4 bases from J, with 13 bases in between. CDR3 DNA: TGTGCCAGCACCCCAAGAGGGAGCACTGAAGCTTTCTTT. Translated: CASTPRGSTEAFF.

The chain links TRBV19 to TRBJ2-1, with TRBD2 matching over 13 bases. The CDR3 runs to 16 residues. CDR1 LNHDA and CDR2 SQIVND come from the germline V gene (reference sequence). V lost 5 bases, J lost 2 bases, and 3 bases stayed unmatched. The CDR3 loop is CASSGLAGATYNEQFF. Written as DNA, the CDR3 is TGTGCCAGTAGTGGACTAGCGGGGGCTACCTACAATGAGCAGTTCTTC.

On this clonotype itself: It may be a read error: a sequence one base away is much more abundant. The rearrangement links TRBV5-1 to TRBJ2-1; 8 bases fit TRBD1. V lost 4 bases to trimming and J lost 10 bases; unmatched junction nucleotides: 10. Germline V CDR1 and CDR2: SGHRS, YFSETQ. The CDR3 runs 14 residues. CDR3 protein: CASSTGQGRDEQFF. The DNA of the CDR3 is TGCGCCAGCAGCACAGGACAGGGTCGGGACGAGCAGTTCTTC.

This clonotype was counted ten times or more. The V gene is TRBV4-3, the J gene TRBJ1-2; no clear D gene. Per the germline V gene, CDR1 is LGHNA and CDR2 is YSLEER. This CDR3 spans 15 amino acids. V lost 0 bases to trimming and J lost 4 bases, with 12 bases between them. Written as DNA, the CDR3 is TGCGCCAGCAGCCAAGACCGGGGATCTGGCTATGGCTACACCTTC. Protein product: CASSQDRGSGYGYTF.

With regard to this clonotype: A much larger clone lies one base from this, so it may be a read error. In DNA form, the CDR3 reads TGTGCCAGCACCTTCGGACATGAGCCGTACTTC. It yields the protein CASTFGHEPYF. V is TRBV12-3 or TRBV12-4 and J is TRBJ2-1, with D possibly TRBD1 on 5 matching bases. This CDR3 is 11 amino acids long.

This clonotype has at least ten counts. The V and J genes are TRBV29-1 and TRBJ2-5; TRBD2 matches 8 bases. The CDR3 runs 14 residues. Germline assignment: CDR1 SQVTM and CDR2 ANQGSEA. J was trimmed by 5 bases and V by 4 bases; bases with no gene match: 9. CDR3 amino acids: CSVARQAGAETQYF. The CDR3 DNA is TGCAGCGTTGCCCGCCAAGCGGGGGCTGAGACCCAGTACTTC.

This clonotype was seen many times. The chain joins TRBV15 to TRBJ2-3; a possible D gene is TRBD2 (6 bases). The CDR3 loop spans 16 amino acids. Germline-derived CDR1 and CDR2 are LNHNV and YYDKDF (reference sequence). V was pared by 0 bases and J by 0 bases, with 10 bases between. CDR3 loop: CATSRDWAGSTDTQYF. CDR3 nucleotides: TGTGCCACCAGCAGAGATTGGGCGGGGAGCACAGATACGCAGTATTTT.

The chain uses TRBV2 and TRBJ2-3; 7 bases are a match to TRBD1. The CDR3 runs 15 residues. Germline loops: CDR1 SNHLY, CDR2 FYNNEI. V gave up 4 bases and J gave up 0 bases; unmatched junction bases: 4. CDR3 residues: CASSVRTGSTDTQYF. In nucleotides, the CDR3 is TGTGCCAGCAGTGTGAGGACAGGTAGCACAGATACGCAGTATTTT.

This clonotype came up many times. This chain uses TRBV20-1 with TRBJ2-1, with D hard to call. The CDR3 totals 14 residues. The ends were cut back, 6 bases at V and 1 base at J, with 13 bases in the middle. Germline CDR1 reads DFQATT; CDR2 reads SNEGSKA (reference sequence). The CDR3 loop is CSASVRDSYNEQFF. The DNA for the CDR3 is TGCAGTGCCAGCGTTCGAGATTCCTACAATGAGCAGTTCTTC.

This clonotype was observed a handful of times. The chain combines TRBV7-9 with TRBJ1-2; D is unclear. Germline lookup yields CDR1 SEHNR and CDR2 FQNEAQ (reference sequence). With 3 bases removed from V and 0 bases from J, the gap between germline ends came to 8 bases. The CDR3 is 14 residues long. The CDR3 protein is CASSFTDANYGYTF. CDR3 bases: TGTGCCAGCAGCTTCACCGACGCTAACTATGGCTACACCTTC.

The CDR3 loop is CASSSTGGSLEQYF. CDR3 nucleotides: TGCGCCAGCAGCTCAACAGGGGGCTCCCTCGAGCAGTACTTC. The chain links TRBV5-1 to TRBJ2-7, with 9 bases that match TRBD1. This CDR3 has 14 amino acids. V shed 3 bases, J shed 6 bases, and the junction held 7 bases outside the gene matches. Germline values: CDR1 SGHRS, CDR2 YFSETQ. The whole variable domain, remainder taken from reference TRBV5-1 and TRBJ2-7, is KAGVTQTPRYLIKTRGQQVTLSCSPISGHRSVSWYQQTPGQGLQFLFEYFSETQRNKGNFPGRFSGRQFSNSRSEMNVSTLELGDSALYLCASSSTGGSLEQYFGPGTRLTVT.

Ten or more counts support this clonotype. V and J are TRBV5-5 and TRBJ1-1; no clear D. Looked up from germline, CDR1 is SGHKS and CDR2 is YYEKEE (reference sequence). The CDR3 spans 15 residues. V dropped 0 bases and J dropped 0 bases, with 9 bases sitting between them. CDR3 DNA sequence: TGTGCCAGCAGCTTGGCCATTTCACTGAACACTGAAGCTTTCTTT. Protein: CASSLAISLNTEAFF.

This clonotype has ten or more counts. This chain connects TRBV3-1 to TRBJ2-5, with TRBD1 matching over 9 bases. The length of the CDR3 is 14 residues. Germline CDR1 reads LGHDT; CDR2 reads YNNKEL (reference sequence). The ends lost 4 bases at V and 12 bases at J; junction bases unmatched: 12. The DNA of the CDR3 is TGTGCCAGCAGCCCGTCCCTGGGACAGGGTGTGAAGTACTTC. Its translation is CASSPSLGQGVKYF.

This clonotype was seen only a few times. The chain combines TRBV24-1 with TRBJ2-3; 13 bases are shared with TRBD2. J gave up 2 bases and V 6 bases, and 4 bases lay outside the gene matches. From germline, CDR1 is KGHDR and CDR2 SFDVKD. This CDR3 is built from 16 residues. Here the CDR3 DNA reads TGTGCCACCAGTTCGGGACTAGCGGGGTTCACAGATACGCAGTATTTT. Amino acids: CATSSGLAGFTDTQYF.

The table lists this clonotype with many counts. The V and J genes are TRBV7-9 and TRBJ1-2, with no clear D. V dropped 2 bases and J dropped 7 bases, with 11 bases sitting between them. CDR1 is SEHNR and CDR2 is FQNEAQ in the germline V gene (reference sequence). The CDR3 is 13 residues long. CDR3 sequence (DNA): TGTGCCAGCAGCTTACCAGCGGAGCGTGGCTACACCTTC. Protein sequence: CASSLPAERGYTF.

As to this clonotype: A much larger clone is a single base away; this may be a read error. The chain uses TRBV14 and TRBJ1-2; perhaps TRBD1 as D (5 bases). V was shortened by 1 base and J by 2 bases, with 20 bases between the two germline ends. CDR3 length: 18 amino acids. Germline V gene lookup returns CDR1 SGHDN and CDR2 FVKESK. In nucleotides, the CDR3 is TGTGCCAGCAGCCAAGTCGGCTTCGGGGCAGGGACCAACTATGGCTACACCTTC. Protein sequence: CASSQVGFGAGTNYGYTF. The variable domain in full, with the rest retrieved from reference TRBV14 and TRBJ1-2, is EAGVTQFPSHSVIEKGQTVTLRCDPISGHDNLYWYRRVMGKEIKFLLHFVKESKQDESGMPNNRFLAERTGGTYSTLKVQPAELEDSGVYFCASSQVGFGAGTNYGYTFGSGTRLTVV.

Ten or more counts support this clonotype. The rearrangement links TRBV28 to TRBJ1-2; D call uncertain. The CDR3 consists of 14 residues. The germline V gene has CDR1 MDHEN and CDR2 SYDVKM. The CDR3 DNA reads TGTGCGAGTGACCCGCAGCGGATAACACTTGGCTACACCTTC. Protein: CASDPQRITLGYTF.

As regards this clonotype: An end of the junction differs from the germline gene, which may be a read error. The chain couples TRBV5-1 to TRBJ2-1; 15 nucleotides agree with TRBD2. The CDR3 totals 16 residues. Germline CDR1 and CDR2: SGHRS and YFSETQ. The CDR3 sequence: CASSPGLAGGYSEQFF. The DNA of the CDR3 is TGCGCCAGCAGCCCTGGACTAGCGGGGGGGTACAGTGAGCAGTTCTTC.

The CDR3 sequence: CASSSSLADEQFF. As DNA, the CDR3 is TGTGCCAGCAGCTCGTCCTTAGCGGATGAGCAGTTCTTC. J is TRBJ2-1 and V is TRBV11-1, with a weak D call TRBD2 (6 bases). Trimming removed 4 bases at V and 8 bases at J, with 12 bases between. CDR3 length equals 13 residues. Germline V gene sequence: CDR1 SGHAT, CDR2 FQDESV (reference sequence).

The rearrangement uses TRBV4-1 and TRBJ1-1; the D gene is possibly TRBD1 (6 bases). Between the trimmed V and J ends, which lost 4 bases and 7 bases, there was a span of 13 bases. Per the germline V gene, CDR1 is MGHRA and CDR2 is YSYEKL. The length of the CDR3 is 13 residues. CDR3 sequence: CASSPPRTDEAFF. The CDR3 region has the DNA TGCGCCAGCAGCCCACCCCGGACAGATGAAGCTTTCTTT.